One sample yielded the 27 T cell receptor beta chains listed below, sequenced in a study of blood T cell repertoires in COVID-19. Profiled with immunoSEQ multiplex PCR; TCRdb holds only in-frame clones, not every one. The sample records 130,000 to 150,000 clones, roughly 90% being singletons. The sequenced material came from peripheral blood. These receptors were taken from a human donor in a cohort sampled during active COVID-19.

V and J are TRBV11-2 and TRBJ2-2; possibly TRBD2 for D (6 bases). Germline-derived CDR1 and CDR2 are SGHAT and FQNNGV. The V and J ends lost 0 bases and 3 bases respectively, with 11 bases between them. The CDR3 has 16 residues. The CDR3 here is CASSLEPGLHTGELFF. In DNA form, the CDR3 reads TGTGCCAGCAGCTTAGAGCCGGGACTGCACACCGGGGAGCTGTTTTTT.

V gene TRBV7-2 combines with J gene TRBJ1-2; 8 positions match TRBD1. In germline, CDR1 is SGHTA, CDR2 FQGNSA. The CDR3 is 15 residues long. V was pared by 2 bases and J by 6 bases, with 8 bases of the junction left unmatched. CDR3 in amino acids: CASSLTGTGINGYTF. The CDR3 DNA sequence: TGTGCCAGCAGCTTAACCGGGACAGGCATTAATGGCTACACCTTC.

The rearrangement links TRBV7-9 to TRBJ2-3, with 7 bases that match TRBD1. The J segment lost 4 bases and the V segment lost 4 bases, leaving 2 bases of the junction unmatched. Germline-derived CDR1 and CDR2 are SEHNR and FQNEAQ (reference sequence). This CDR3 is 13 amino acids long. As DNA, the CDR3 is TGTGCCAGCAGCTCTCAGGGGGCAGATACGCAGTATTTT. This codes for CASSSQGADTQYF.

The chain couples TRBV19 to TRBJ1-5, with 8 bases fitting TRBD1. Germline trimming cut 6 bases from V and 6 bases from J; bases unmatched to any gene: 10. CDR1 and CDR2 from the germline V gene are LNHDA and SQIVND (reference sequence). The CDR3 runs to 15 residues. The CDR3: CASSSWDRHGQPQHF. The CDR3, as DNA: TGTGCCAGTAGCAGTTGGGACAGGCATGGTCAGCCCCAGCATTTT.

The CDR3 region is CASSLVQGGGDTQYF. The CDR3 bases are TGCGCCAGCAGCTTGGTACAGGGAGGGGGAGATACGCAGTATTTT. The chain is built from TRBV5-1 and TRBJ2-3; weak D call: TRBD2 (7 bases). Trimming shortened V by 0 bases and J by 5 bases, and 13 bases separated the two germline ends. The CDR3 extends over 15 amino acids. CDR1 and CDR2 from the germline V gene are SGHRS and YFSETQ.

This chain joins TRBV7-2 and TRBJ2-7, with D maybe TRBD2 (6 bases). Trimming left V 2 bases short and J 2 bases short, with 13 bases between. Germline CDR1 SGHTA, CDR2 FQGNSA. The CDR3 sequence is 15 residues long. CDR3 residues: CASSLRGGGTYEQYF. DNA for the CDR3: TGTGCCAGCAGCTTAAGGGGCGGAGGGACCTACGAGCAGTACTTC.

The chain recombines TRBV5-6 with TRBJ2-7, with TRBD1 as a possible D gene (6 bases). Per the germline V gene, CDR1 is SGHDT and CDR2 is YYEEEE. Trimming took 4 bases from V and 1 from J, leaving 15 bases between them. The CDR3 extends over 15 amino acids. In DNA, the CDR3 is TGTGCCAGCAGCGGGAGCAGGGGCCCATCCTACGAGCAGTACTTC. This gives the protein CASSGSRGPSYEQYF.

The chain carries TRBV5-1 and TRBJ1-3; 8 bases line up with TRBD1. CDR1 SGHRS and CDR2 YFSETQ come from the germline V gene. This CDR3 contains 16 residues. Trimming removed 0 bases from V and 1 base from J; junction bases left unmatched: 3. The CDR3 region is CASSLGTGRSGNTIYF. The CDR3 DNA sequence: TGCGCCAGCAGCTTGGGGACAGGGAGATCTGGAAACACCATATATTTT.

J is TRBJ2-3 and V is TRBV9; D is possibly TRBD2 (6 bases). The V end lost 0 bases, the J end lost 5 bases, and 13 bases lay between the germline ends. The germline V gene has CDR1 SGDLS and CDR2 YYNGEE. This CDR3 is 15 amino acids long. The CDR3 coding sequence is TGTGCCAGCAGCGTAGCTACGTTGGGAGGAGATACGCAGTATTTT. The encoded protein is CASSVATLGGDTQYF.

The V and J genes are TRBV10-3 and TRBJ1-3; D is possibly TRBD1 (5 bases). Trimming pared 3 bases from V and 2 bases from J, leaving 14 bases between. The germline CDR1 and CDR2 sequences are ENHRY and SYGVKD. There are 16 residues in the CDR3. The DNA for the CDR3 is TGTGCCATCAGTGACCAAGACAGAGGACCTGGAAACACCATATATTTT. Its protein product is CAISDQDRGPGNTIYF.

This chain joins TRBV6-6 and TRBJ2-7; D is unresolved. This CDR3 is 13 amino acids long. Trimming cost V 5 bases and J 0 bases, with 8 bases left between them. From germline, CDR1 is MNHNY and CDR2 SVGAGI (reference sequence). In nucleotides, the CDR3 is TGTGCCAGCAGTAGAGGAGACTCCTACGAGCAGTACTTC. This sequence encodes CASSRGDSYEQYF.

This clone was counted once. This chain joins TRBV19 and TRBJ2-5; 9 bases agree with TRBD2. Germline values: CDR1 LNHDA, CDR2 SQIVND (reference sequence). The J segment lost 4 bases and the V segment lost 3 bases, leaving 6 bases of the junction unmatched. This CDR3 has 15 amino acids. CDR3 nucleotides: TGTGCCAGTAGTATCCCGCGGGGGGGCCGAGAGACCCAGTACTTC. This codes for CASSIPRGGRETQYF.

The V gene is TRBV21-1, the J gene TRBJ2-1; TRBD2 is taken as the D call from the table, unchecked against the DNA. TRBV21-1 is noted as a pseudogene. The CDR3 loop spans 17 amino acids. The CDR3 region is CASSKVRRGGAANEQFF. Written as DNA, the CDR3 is TGTGCCAGCAGCAAAGTTCGGCGGGGGGGCGCTGCCAATGAGCAGTTCTTC.

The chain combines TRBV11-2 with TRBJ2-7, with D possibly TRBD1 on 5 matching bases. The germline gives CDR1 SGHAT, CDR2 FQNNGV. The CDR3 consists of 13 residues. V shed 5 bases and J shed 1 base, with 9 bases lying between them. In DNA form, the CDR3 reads TGTGCCAGCAGCCCAGGGATATCCTACGAGCAGTACTTC. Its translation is CASSPGISYEQYF.

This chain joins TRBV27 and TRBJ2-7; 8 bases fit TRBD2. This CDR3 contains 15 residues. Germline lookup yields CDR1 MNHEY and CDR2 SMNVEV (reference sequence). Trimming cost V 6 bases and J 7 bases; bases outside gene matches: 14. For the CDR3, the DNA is TGTGCCAGCAGCGACCGACGCGGGGGGCCGGGGGAGCAGTACTTC. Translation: CASSDRRGGPGEQYF.

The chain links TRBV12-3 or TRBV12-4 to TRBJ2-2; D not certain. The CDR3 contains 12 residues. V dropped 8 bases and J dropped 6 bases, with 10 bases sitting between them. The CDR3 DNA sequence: TGTGCCAGCCCAAGAGAGCCCGGGGAGCTGTTTTTT. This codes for CASPREPGELFF.

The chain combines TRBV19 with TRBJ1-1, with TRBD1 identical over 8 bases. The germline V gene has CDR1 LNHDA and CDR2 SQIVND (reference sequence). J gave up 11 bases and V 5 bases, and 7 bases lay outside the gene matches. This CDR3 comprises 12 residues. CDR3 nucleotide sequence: TGTGCCAGTAGTCCAGGACAGGGACTGGCTTTCTTT. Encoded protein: CASSPGQGLAFF.

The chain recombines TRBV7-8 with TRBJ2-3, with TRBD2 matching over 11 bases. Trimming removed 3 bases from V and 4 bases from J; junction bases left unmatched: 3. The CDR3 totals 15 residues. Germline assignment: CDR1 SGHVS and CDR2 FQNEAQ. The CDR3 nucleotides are TGTGCCAGCAGCTTTAGCGGGGGGGCCCCAGATACGCAGTATTTT. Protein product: CASSFSGGAPDTQYF.

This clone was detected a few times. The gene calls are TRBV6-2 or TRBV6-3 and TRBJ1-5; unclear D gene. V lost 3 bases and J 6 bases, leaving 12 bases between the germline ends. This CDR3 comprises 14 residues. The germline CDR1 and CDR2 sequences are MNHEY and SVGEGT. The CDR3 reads CASSYGGGSQPQHF. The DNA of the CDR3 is TGTGCCAGCAGTTATGGTGGAGGGAGTCAGCCCCAGCATTTT.

CDR3 bases: TGTGCCAGTAGTATCGGTAGCCGCGCAGTTGGTTTCTTT. Encoded protein: CASSIGSRAVGFF. The rearrangement links TRBV19 to TRBJ1-1; D not resolved. V was clipped by 3 bases and J by 13 bases, with 18 bases between them. CDR1 and CDR2 (germline): LNHDA, SQIVND (reference sequence). The length of the CDR3 is 13 residues.

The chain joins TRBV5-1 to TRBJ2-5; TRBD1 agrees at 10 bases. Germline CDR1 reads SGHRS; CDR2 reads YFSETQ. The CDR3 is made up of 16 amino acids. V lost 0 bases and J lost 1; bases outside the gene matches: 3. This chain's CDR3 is CASSLGDRGPQETQYF. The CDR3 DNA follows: TGCGCCAGCAGCTTGGGGGACAGGGGCCCCCAAGAGACCCAGTACTTC.

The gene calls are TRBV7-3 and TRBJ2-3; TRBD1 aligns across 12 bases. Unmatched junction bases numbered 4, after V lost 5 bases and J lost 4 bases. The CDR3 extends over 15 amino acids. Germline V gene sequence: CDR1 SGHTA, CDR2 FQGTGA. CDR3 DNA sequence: TGTGCCAGCAGCCGGGACAGGGGGCTCTCAGATACGCAGTATTTT. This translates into CASSRDRGLSDTQYF.

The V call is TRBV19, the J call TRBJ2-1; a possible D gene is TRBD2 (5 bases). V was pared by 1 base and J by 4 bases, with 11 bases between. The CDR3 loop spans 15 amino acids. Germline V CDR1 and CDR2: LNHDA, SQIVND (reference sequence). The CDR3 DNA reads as TGTGCCAGTAGTATAGGAACCACGGGATACAATGAGCAGTTCTTC. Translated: CASSIGTTGYNEQFF.

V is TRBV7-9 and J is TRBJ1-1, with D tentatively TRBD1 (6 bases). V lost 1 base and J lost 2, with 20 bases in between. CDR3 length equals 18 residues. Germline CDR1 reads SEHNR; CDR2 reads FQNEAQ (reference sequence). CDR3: CASSLVVDRKGPNTEAFF. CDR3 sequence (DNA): TGTGCCAGCAGCTTAGTAGTCGACAGGAAAGGACCTAACACTGAAGCTTTCTTT.

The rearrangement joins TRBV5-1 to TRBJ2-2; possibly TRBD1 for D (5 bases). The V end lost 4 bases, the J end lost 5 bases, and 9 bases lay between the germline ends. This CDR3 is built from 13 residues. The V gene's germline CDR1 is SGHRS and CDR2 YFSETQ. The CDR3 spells CASSTQGTGELFF. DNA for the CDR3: TGCGCCAGCAGCACGCAGGGAACCGGGGAGCTGTTTTTT.

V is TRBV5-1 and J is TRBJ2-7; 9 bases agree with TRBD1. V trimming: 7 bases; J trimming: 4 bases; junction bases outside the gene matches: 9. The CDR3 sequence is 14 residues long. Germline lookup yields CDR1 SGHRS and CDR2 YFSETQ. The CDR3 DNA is TGCGCCAGCGGGACCCAGGACAGGGGTTACGAGCAGTACTTC. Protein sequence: CASGTQDRGYEQYF.

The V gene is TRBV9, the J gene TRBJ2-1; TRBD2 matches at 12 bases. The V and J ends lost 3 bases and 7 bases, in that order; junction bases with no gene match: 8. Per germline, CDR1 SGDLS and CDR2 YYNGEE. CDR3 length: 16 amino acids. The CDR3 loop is CASSAPLLAGGNEQFF. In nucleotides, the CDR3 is TGTGCCAGCAGCGCACCGCTCCTAGCGGGGGGGAATGAGCAGTTCTTC. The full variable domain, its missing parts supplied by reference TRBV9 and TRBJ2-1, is DSGVTQTPKHLITATGQRVTLRCSPRSGDLSVYWYQQSLDQGLQFLIQYYNGEERAKGNILERFSAQQFPDLHSELNLSSLELGDSALYFCASSAPLLAGGNEQFFGPGTRLTVL.